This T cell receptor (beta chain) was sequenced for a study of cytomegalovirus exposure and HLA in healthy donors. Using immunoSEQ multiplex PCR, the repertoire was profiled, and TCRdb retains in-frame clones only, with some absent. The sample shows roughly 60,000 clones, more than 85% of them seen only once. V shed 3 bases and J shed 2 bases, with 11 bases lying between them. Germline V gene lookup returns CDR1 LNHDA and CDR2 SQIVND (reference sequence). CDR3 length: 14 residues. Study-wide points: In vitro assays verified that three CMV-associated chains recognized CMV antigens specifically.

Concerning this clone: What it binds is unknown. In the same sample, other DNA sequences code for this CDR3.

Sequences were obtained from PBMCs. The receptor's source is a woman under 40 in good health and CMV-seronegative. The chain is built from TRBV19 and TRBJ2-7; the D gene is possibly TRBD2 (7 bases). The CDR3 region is CASSIGRGPYEQYF. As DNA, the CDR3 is TGTGCCAGTAGTATTGGGCGGGGGCCCTACGAGCAGTACTTC.